This T cell receptor beta chain was sequenced for a study of CD8+CD57+ T cells in acquired aplastic anemia. The wider study: DNA recovered from sorted CD4+ and CD8+ cells had a mean of approximately 3 ug.

Both TCR beta VDJ combination and CDR3 sequence profiling were carried out. Genomic DNA was the template for this profiling. One entry per CDR3 protein, called by TCRdb with MiXCR from the reads. The data contain over 100,000 distinct CDR3 sequences, more than 35% of them singletons. Ten or more counts support this clonotype. The target antigen is unknown. This CDR3 comprises 15 residues. Trimming shortened V by 3 bases and J by 1 base, and 10 bases separated the two germline ends. Findings of the study overall: Patients and controls turned out to have 25 to 35 CD8+ CDR3 sequences in common. For CD8+ Simpson's diversity, patients and controls showed no significant difference.

J is TRBJ1-5 and V is TRBV12-3 or TRBV12-4; possibly TRBD1 for D (5 bases). This TCR was recovered from a human donor in good health, serving as a control. Sequenced input: sorted CD4+, CD8+, or CD8+CD57+ T cells (not recorded which) from PBMCs. The CDR3 is CASSFAGSSNQPQHF. The CDR3, as DNA: TGTGCCAGCAGTTTCGCAGGGTCGAGCAATCAGCCCCAGCATTTT.